A selection of T cell receptor beta chains follows, all from one sample in a study of T cell repertoires in cytomegalovirus infection. TCRdb re-derived calls from the reads in MiXCR, one entry per CDR3 protein. The sample carries under 450,000 distinct CDR3 sequences, about 35% recorded once. What these receptors recognize is not known. The sample consisted of cultured PBMCs, taken from culture after CMV antigen stimulation. The receptors here all came from a human donor in good health (CMV status not recorded). Some clones in this sample may be carry-over from other donors' samples. The CDR3 runs from the conserved cysteine through the conserved F or W.

CDR3	V	J
CSVDSGGDEQFF	TRBV29-1	TRBJ2-1
CSARDEGNPLEQYF	TRBV20-1	TRBJ2-7
CASSTGQGWNQPQHF	TRBV19	TRBJ1-5
CASSSGGVGYTF	TRBV7-6	TRBJ1-2
CASSLDRSTNYGYTF	TRBV7-2	TRBJ1-2
CASSLRSGFRGYTF	TRBV12-3/TRBV12-4	TRBJ1-2
CASSSGRDGGGYTF	TRBV7-2	TRBJ1-2
CASRPRRLSNQPQHF	TRBV19	TRBJ1-5
CASSFPRGGDDTQYF	TRBV12-3/TRBV12-4	TRBJ2-3
CASSLRTDYGYTF	TRBV7-2	TRBJ1-2
CASSPTLGGDEQFF	TRBV5-6	TRBJ2-1
CSVGYTGTSGRREFF	TRBV29-1	TRBJ2-1
CASSITGTANYGYTF	TRBV19	TRBJ1-2
CASSPTRGLGTDTQYF	TRBV11-2	TRBJ2-3
CASSLRQGPHRPNTGELFF	TRBV27	TRBJ2-2
CASSHLTGVFFANEKLFF	TRBV4-1	TRBJ1-4
CASSRTAGGTETQYF	TRBV7-2	TRBJ2-5
CSAWGREGLYEQYF	TRBV20-1	TRBJ2-7
CASSGGLAGVNEQFF	TRBV19	TRBJ2-1
CASSWGLAVGVSYNEQFF	TRBV5-1	TRBJ2-1
CASTSETSGREMDTGELFF	TRBV6-2/TRBV6-3	TRBJ2-2
CASSDPGQAYSPLHF	TRBV11-1	TRBJ1-6
CASSGDRTANEKLFF	TRBV5-4	TRBJ1-4
CASSQGPGKSTDTQYF	TRBV14	TRBJ2-3
CSARDAASGIRGEQFF	TRBV20-1	TRBJ2-1
CASTYTSRGYGNSNQPQHF	TRBV19	TRBJ1-5
CASTSVLRGPIGQPQHF	TRBV4-1	TRBJ1-5
CASSLRWLAGGSSTDTQYF	TRBV7-2	TRBJ2-3
CASSLGDTYTDTQYF	TRBV7-2	TRBJ2-3
CASTRGSGSTQETQYF	TRBV12-3/TRBV12-4	TRBJ2-5
CASSYGRDEKLFF	TRBV6-2/TRBV6-3	TRBJ1-4
CASSLELAGGFYEQYF	TRBV7-2	TRBJ2-7
CASKRTSGQETQYF	TRBV6-2/TRBV6-3	TRBJ2-5
CASSPATGEEAFF	TRBV4-3	TRBJ1-1
CASKRPGNEQFF	TRBV6-1	TRBJ2-1
CATSRSRDNRVGYTF	TRBV15	TRBJ1-2
CASTSGTDSAAFF	TRBV10-2	TRBJ1-1
CASSPPGQGYYGYTF	TRBV27	TRBJ1-2
CASSSGTWGEKLFF	TRBV7-2	TRBJ1-4
CASSLVSSSLHEQYF	TRBV5-5	TRBJ2-7
CASSFYGDRVNTEAFF	TRBV7-2	TRBJ1-1
CSAELAGVSDTQYF	TRBV20-1	TRBJ2-3
CASSLIGSRETQYF	TRBV12-3/TRBV12-4	TRBJ2-5
CASSISGRQETQYF	TRBV7-2	TRBJ2-5
CASSLEVDPSPNEQFF	TRBV11-2	TRBJ2-1
CASSWRKVAGARETQYF	TRBV7-9	TRBJ2-5
CSVTTRWTGSNEQFF	TRBV29-1	TRBJ2-1
CASSYSSSGGYGYTF	TRBV6-6	TRBJ1-2
CSVQYRGRYNEQFF	TRBV29-1	TRBJ2-1
CASSFWEGPGNEQFF	TRBV7-8	TRBJ2-1
CASTSDRGHSTF	TRBV6-5	TRBJ1-2
CASSPGQGVPTYNEQFF	TRBV4-3	TRBJ2-1
CASSWGERVEQYF	TRBV12-3/TRBV12-4	TRBJ2-7
CASSITTGRQPQHF	TRBV19	TRBJ1-5
CSARARAGGPMNTQYF	TRBV20-1	TRBJ2-3
CASNYLAGSYNEQFF	TRBV6-2/TRBV6-3	TRBJ2-1
CASSPGVEYSGANVLTF	TRBV4-3	TRBJ2-6
CASNGGNVGPYGYTF	TRBV5-1	TRBJ1-2
CASSLEGQGQDSLGYTF	TRBV27	TRBJ1-2
CASGSGPDTQYF	TRBV7-9	TRBJ2-3